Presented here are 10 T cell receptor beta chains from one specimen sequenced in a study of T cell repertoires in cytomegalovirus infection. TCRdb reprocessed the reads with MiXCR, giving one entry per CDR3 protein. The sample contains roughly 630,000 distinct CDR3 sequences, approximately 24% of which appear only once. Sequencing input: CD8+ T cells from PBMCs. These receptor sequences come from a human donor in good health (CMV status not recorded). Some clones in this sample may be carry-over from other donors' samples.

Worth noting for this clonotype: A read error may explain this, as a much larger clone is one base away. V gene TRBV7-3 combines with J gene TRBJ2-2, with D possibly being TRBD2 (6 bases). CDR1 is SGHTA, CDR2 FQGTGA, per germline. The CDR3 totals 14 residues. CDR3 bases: TGTGTCAGCCGGAGGGGCTCGAACACCGGGGAGCTGTTTTTT. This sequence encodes CVSRRGSNTGELFF.

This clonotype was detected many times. The CDR3 protein is CSAARAGDYNEQFF. The CDR3 DNA follows: TGCAGTGCAGCAAGGGCGGGGGACTACAATGAGCAGTTCTTC. The chain couples TRBV20-1 to TRBJ2-1; 7 positions agree with TRBD2. J lost 3 bases, V lost 6 bases, and 8 bases had no gene match. The CDR3 is 14 amino acids. Germline loops: CDR1 DFQATT, CDR2 SNEGSKA (reference sequence).

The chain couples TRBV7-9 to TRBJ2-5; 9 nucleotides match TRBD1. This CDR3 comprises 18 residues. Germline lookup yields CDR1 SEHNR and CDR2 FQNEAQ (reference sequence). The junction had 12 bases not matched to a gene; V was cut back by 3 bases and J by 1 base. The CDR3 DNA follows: TGTGCCAGCAGCTTCCGGGACAGGGTCCTTACCCGCCAAGAGACCCAGTACTTC. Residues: CASSFRDRVLTRQETQYF.

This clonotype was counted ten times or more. The CDR3 coding sequence is TGTGCCAGCAGCTTAGCGGGAGGCCACGGGGAGCTGTTTTTT. Translating it yields CASSLAGGHGELFF. The chain employs TRBV7-6 and TRBJ2-2; tentative D call: TRBD2 (6 bases). This CDR3 contains 14 residues. V lost 0 bases and J 7 bases, leaving 9 bases between the germline ends. Germline V gene sequence: CDR1 SGHVS, CDR2 FNYEAQ.

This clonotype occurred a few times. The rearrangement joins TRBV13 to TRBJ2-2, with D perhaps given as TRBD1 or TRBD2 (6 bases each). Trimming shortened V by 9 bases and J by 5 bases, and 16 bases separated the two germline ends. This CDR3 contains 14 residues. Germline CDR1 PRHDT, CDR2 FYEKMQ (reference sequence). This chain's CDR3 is CASGTGANTGELFF. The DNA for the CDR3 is TGTGCCAGTGGGACGGGGGCTAATACCGGGGAGCTGTTTTTT.

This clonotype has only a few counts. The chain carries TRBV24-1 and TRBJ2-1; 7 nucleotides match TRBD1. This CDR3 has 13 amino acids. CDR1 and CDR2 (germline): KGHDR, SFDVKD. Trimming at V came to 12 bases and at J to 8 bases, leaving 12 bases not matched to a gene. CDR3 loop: CASSDRMSHEQFF. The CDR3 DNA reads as TGTGCCTCCTCGGACAGGATGAGCCATGAGCAGTTCTTC.

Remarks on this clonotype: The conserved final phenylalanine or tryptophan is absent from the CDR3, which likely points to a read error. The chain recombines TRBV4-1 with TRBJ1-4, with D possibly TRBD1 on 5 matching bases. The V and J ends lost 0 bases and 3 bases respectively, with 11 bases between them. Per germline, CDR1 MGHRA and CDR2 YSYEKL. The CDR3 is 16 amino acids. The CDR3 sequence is CASSQDRSGPNEKLFL. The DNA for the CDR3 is TGCGCCAGCAGCCAAGATAGATCGGGGCCTAATGAAAAACTGTTTCTT.

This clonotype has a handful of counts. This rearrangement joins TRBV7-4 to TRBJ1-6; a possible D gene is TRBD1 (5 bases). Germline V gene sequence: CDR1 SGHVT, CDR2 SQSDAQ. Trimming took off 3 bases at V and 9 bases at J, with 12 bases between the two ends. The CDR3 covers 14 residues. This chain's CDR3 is CASSLPGAASPLHF. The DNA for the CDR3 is TGTGCCAGCAGCTTGCCCGGGGCTGCTTCACCCCTCCACTTT. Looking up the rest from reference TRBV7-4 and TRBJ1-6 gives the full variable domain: GAGVSQSPRYKVAKRGRDVALRCDSISGHVTLYWYRQTLGQGSEVLTYSQSDAQRDKSGRPSGRFSAERPERSVSTLKIQRTEQGDSAVYLCASSLPGAASPLHFGNGTRLTVT.

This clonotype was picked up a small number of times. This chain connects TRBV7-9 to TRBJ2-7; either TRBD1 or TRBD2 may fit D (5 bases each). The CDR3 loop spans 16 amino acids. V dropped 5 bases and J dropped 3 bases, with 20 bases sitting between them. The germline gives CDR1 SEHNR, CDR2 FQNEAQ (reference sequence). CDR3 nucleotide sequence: TGTGCCAGCAGCCCCCCCAACCGGTATGGGGGCTACGAGCAGTACGTC. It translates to CASSPPNRYGGYEQYV.

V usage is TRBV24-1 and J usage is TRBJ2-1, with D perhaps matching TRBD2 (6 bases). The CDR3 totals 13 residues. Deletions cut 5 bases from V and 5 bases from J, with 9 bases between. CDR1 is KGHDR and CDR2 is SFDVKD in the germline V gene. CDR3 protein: CATSARGDNEQFF. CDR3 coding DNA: TGTGCCACCAGTGCGCGGGGAGACAATGAGCAGTTCTTC.